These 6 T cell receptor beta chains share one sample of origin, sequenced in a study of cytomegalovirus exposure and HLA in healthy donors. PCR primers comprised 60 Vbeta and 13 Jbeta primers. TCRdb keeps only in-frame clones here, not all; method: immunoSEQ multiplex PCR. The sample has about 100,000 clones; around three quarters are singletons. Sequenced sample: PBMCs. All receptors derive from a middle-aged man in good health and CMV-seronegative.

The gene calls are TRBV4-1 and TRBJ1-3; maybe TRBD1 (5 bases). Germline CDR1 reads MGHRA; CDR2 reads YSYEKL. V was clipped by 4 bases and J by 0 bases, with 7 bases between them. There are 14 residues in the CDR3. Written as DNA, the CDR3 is TGCGCCAGCAGCCGACAGAGCTCTGGAAACACCATATATTTT. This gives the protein CASSRQSSGNTIYF.

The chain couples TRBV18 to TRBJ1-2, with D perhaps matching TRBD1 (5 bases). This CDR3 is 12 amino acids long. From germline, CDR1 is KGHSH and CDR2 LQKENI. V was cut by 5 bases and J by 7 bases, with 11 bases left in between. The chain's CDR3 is CASSADRGGYTF. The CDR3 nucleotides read TGTGCCAGCTCAGCTGACAGAGGTGGCTACACCTTC.

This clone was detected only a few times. The DNA for the CDR3 is TGTGCCTGGACCGCAGGGCTAGCCAAAAACATTCAGTACTTC. It translates to CAWTAGLAKNIQYF. The chain couples TRBV30 to TRBJ2-4; D is perhaps TRBD1 (5 bases). Germline V gene data show CDR1 as GTSNPN and CDR2 as SVGIG (reference sequence). The CDR3 consists of 14 residues. Trimming left V 4 bases short and J 0 bases short, with 10 bases between.

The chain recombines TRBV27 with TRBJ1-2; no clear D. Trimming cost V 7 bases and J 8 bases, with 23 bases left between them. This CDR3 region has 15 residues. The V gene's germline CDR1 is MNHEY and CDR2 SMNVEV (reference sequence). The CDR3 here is CASTSTTQVPGGYTF. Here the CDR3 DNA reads TGTGCCAGCACCTCCACGACTCAAGTGCCTGGGGGCTACACCTTC.

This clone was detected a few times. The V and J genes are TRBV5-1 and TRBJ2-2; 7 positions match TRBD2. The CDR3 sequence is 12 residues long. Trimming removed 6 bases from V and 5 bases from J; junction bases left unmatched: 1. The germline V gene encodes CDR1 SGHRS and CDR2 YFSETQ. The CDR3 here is CASTRGTGELFF. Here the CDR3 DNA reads TGCGCCAGCACGCGGGGGACCGGGGAGCTGTTTTTT. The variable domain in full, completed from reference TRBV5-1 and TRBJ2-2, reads KAGVTQTPRYLIKTRGQQVTLSCSPISGHRSVSWYQQTPGQGLQFLFEYFSETQRNKGNFPGRFSGRQFSNSRSEMNVSTLELGDSALYLCASTRGTGELFFGEGSRLTVL.

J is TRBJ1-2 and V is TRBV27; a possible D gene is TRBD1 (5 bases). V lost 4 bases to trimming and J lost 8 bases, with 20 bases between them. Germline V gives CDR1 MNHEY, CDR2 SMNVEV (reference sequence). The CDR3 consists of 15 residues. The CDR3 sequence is CASSSRDFGHLGYTF. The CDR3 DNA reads TGTGCCAGCAGTTCTCGGGACTTTGGACATTTGGGCTACACCTTC.